Below, 15 T cell receptor beta chains from the same sample are listed, as sequenced in a study of cytomegalovirus exposure and HLA in healthy donors. Vbeta (60) and Jbeta (13) primers were used in the PCR. Some clones are missing from TCRdb's copy, which holds only in-frame ones; the method was immunoSEQ multiplex PCR. The table has 110,000 or so clones, roughly 80% seen once; the top ten hold around 5.8%. Input material: PBMCs. The receptors here all came from a woman under 40 in good health and CMV-seropositive.

This chain links TRBV2 with TRBJ1-1; weak D call: TRBD1 (6 bases). Looked up from germline, CDR1 is SNHLY and CDR2 is FYNNEI. Deletions cut 8 bases from V and 5 bases from J, with 15 bases between. The CDR3 length is 13 residues. The CDR3 DNA sequence: TGTGCCAGCCTGGACAGCCCTCTAACTGAAGCTTTCTTT. It encodes CASLDSPLTEAFF.

V and J are TRBV6-1 and TRBJ2-7, with 10 bases aligning to TRBD1. Germline V gene data show CDR1 as MNHNS and CDR2 as SASEGT. CDR3 length: 14 residues. V shed 5 bases and J 3 bases; nucleotides not matched to a gene: 4. This CDR3 is CASSRQGAGYEQYF. CDR3 bases: TGTGCCAGCAGTCGACAGGGGGCAGGCTACGAGCAGTACTTC.

Within the sample, this clone is medium-sized. This sample also contains other DNA sequences that code for the same CDR3. The V call is TRBV6-5, the J call TRBJ1-5, with unresolved D. V lost 0 bases, J lost 7 bases, and 7 bases lay in between. Germline-derived CDR1 and CDR2 are MNHEY and SVGAGI. This CDR3 is built from 13 residues. The CDR3 DNA sequence: TGTGCCAGCAGTTACTCGGGAGACCAGCCCCAGCATTTT. As protein: CASSYSGDQPQHF.

The rearrangement uses TRBV28 and TRBJ2-3; 7 bases align to TRBD2. V gave up 8 bases and J gave up 2 bases; unmatched junction bases: 1. CDR3 size: 12 residues. Germline-derived CDR1 and CDR2 are MDHEN and SYDVKM. CDR3 sequence: CASGLVTDTQYF. The CDR3 DNA reads as TGTGCCAGCGGACTAGTCACAGATACGCAGTATTTT. The full variable domain, rest sourced from reference TRBV28 and TRBJ2-3, is DVKVTQSSRYLVKRTGEKVFLECVQDMDHENMFWYRQDPGLGLRLIYFSYDVKMKEKGDIPEGYSVSREKKERFSLILESASTNQTSMYLCASGLVTDTQYFGPGTRLTVL.

The V gene is TRBV6-1, the J gene TRBJ1-5; D may be TRBD1 (5 bases). The CDR3 contains 16 residues. Looked up from germline, CDR1 is MNHNS and CDR2 is SASEGT. The germline V and J ends were trimmed by 1 base and 3 bases, with 13 bases remaining between them. In DNA form, the CDR3 reads TGTGCCAGCAGTGAAGTGGGGCCACTGCACAATCAGCCCCAGCATTTT. Translating it yields CASSEVGPLHNQPQHF.

V is TRBV5-1 and J is TRBJ2-1; 8 bases are shared with TRBD2. The CDR3 consists of 14 residues. Germline V lookup: CDR1 SGHRS, CDR2 YFSETQ. V lost 2 bases to trimming and J lost 5 bases; unmatched junction nucleotides: 3. The CDR3 DNA reads TGCGCCAGCAGCTTTAGCGGGATGAACAATGAGCAGTTCTTC. Its protein product is CASSFSGMNNEQFF.

The rearrangement links TRBV5-1 to TRBJ2-3, with unresolved D. Per the germline V gene, CDR1 is SGHRS and CDR2 is YFSETQ. Trimming removed 2 bases at V and 0 bases at J, with 22 bases between. The CDR3 runs to 19 residues. The CDR3 bases are TGCGCCAGCAGCTTAGGAGTACCCACAACCGAGACTAGCACAGATACGCAGTATTTT. As protein: CASSLGVPTTETSTDTQYF.

V and J are TRBV5-1 and TRBJ1-1, with D maybe TRBD1 (6 bases). Deletions cut 0 bases from V and 1 base from J, with 10 bases between. This CDR3 spans 15 amino acids. Germline values: CDR1 SGHRS, CDR2 YFSETQ. For the CDR3, the DNA is TGCGCCAGCAGCTTGGCCGTGACAGGGAACACTGAAGCTTTCTTT. Translating gives CASSLAVTGNTEAFF.

The chain carries TRBV15 and TRBJ1-3, with D uncertain. CDR3 length equals 12 residues. The germline gives CDR1 LNHNV, CDR2 YYDKDF (reference sequence). V shed 4 bases and J shed 3 bases, with 4 bases lying between them. The CDR3 sequence: CATSTSGNTIYF. CDR3 coding DNA: TGTGCCACCAGCACTAGTGGAAACACCATATATTTT. Complete variable domain (other parts from reference TRBV15 and TRBJ1-3): DAMVIQNPRYQVTQFGKPVTLSCSQTLNHNVMYWYQQKSSQAPKLLFHYYDKDFNNEADTPDNFQSRRPNTSFCFLDIRSPGLGDTAMYLCATSTSGNTIYFGEGSWLTVV.

This clone was detected only once. The chain has TRBV7-2 and TRBJ2-1; 8 bases fit TRBD2. The V and J ends lost 1 base and 7 bases, in that order; junction bases with no gene match: 12. This CDR3 has 17 residues. Germline CDR1 reads SGHTA; CDR2 reads FQGNSA. CDR3 sequence reads: CASSLGSPGGFRNEQFF. CDR3 sequence (DNA): TGTGCCAGCAGCTTAGGTTCCCCGGGGGGGTTTCGTAATGAGCAGTTCTTC. The complete variable domain, with remaining parts taken from reference TRBV7-2 and TRBJ2-1, reads GAGVSQSPSNKVTEKGKDVELRCDPISGHTALYWYRQSLGQGLEFLIYFQGNSAPDKSGLPSDRFSAERTGGSVSTLTIQRTQQEDSAVYLCASSLGSPGGFRNEQFFGPGTRLTVL.

This chain joins TRBV30 and TRBJ2-5, with a weak D call TRBD1 (6 bases). The J call is uncertain, as TRBJ2-7 better fits the DNA end. Germline CDR1 GTSNPN, CDR2 SVGIG (reference sequence). CDR3 length: 14 residues. Here the CDR3 DNA reads TGTGCCTGGAGCATTATTGGACAGCCATACGAGCAGTACTTC. It encodes CAWSIIGQPYEQYF.

The V gene is TRBV11-3, the J gene TRBJ1-1; D gene uncertain. The germline V gene has CDR1 SGHNT and CDR2 YENEEA. The CDR3 contains 14 residues. Trimming stripped 5 bases from V and 2 bases from J, with 12 bases between. CDR3 coding DNA: TGTGCCAGCAGCAACCGGGTTAAAAACACTGAAGCTTTCTTT. It encodes CASSNRVKNTEAFF.

V is TRBV19 and J is TRBJ2-1; possibly TRBD1 for D (5 bases). The length of the CDR3 is 16 residues. Germline loops: CDR1 LNHDA, CDR2 SQIVND (reference sequence). V dropped 1 base and J dropped 7 bases, with 17 bases sitting between them. CDR3 bases: TGTGCCAGTAGTATAGCTGATGGGGCAGGGTTGAATGAGCAGTTCTTC. Its protein product is CASSIADGAGLNEQFF.

V gene TRBV12-5 combines with J gene TRBJ2-1; D is possibly TRBD2 (5 bases). The V gene's germline CDR1 is LGHNT and CDR2 FRNRAP. Trimming took 3 bases from V and 6 from J, leaving 12 bases between them. The CDR3 runs to 14 residues. The CDR3 loop reads CASGFVWESNEQFF. CDR3 DNA sequence: TGTGCTAGTGGTTTTGTCTGGGAGAGCAATGAGCAGTTCTTC.

CDR3 in DNA: TGCGCCAGCAGCTTGGTTGGACTAGACATAAACAATGAGCAGTTCTTC. As protein: CASSLVGLDINNEQFF. This chain connects TRBV5-1 to TRBJ2-1, with TRBD2 identical over 7 bases. Germline V gene lookup returns CDR1 SGHRS and CDR2 YFSETQ. The CDR3 sequence is 16 residues long. V shed 0 bases, J shed 5 bases, and the junction held 8 bases outside the gene matches.